These T cell receptor beta chains were read from a single sample in a study of shared clonotypes between healthy human individuals. The protocol was immunoSEQ multiplex PCR, while the TCRdb copy is restricted to in-frame clones and leaves out a portion. The repertoire consists of 1,400,000 or so clones, with about 98.5% occurring once and the leading ten covering under 0.45%. Sequencing was performed on naive CD4+ T cells sorted from blood. The receptors were sampled from a man aged 30 to 45 in good health. Each CDR3 is given without its conserved first and last residue. Not all rows give a size; the values are once, few, many and, for expanded clones, a class.

TRBJ1-1,NA,TRBV28,ATDVTTEAF
TRBJ1-2,NA,TRBV29-1,SATGGAYGYT
TRBJ2-1,NA,TRBV4-1,ASSQREGGLAASYNEQF
TRBJ1-5,NA,TRBV11-3,ASSLGQSNQPQH
TRBJ2-7,NA,TRBV18,ASSPLGAGTAYEQY
TRBJ2-1,NA,TRBV9,ASSVAAPNEQF
TRBJ2-3,NA,TRBV11-2,ASSPSTDTQY
TRBJ2-7,NA,TRBV15,ATSRLGEQY
TRBJ2-3,NA,TRBV9,ASSVIPSGGGGTDTQY
TRBJ2-5,NA,TRBV11-2,ASSTRGQNQETQY
TRBJ2-7,NA,TRBV5-6,ASSMTTAEQY
TRBJ2-7,NA,TRBV6-5,ASSYPGRGGEQY
TRBJ2-1,NA,TRBV9,ASSHGTAPSPQF
TRBJ2-1,NA,TRBV27,ASRPTGQGGDEQF
TRBJ2-5,NA,TRBV5-1,ASSLGQQETQY
TRBJ2-3,NA,TRBV7-9,ASSLRGSRMRTSTDTQY
TRBJ2-2,NA,TRBV15,ATSSYPVAGSGELF
TRBJ1-4,NA,TRBV13,ASSAREKLF
TRBJ2-1,once,TRBV29-1,SDQTSGSYNEQF
TRBJ2-3,NA,TRBV7-9,ASSFGVGSGGDTQY
TRBJ2-3,NA,TRBV5-4,ASSEPDRSGMQY
TRBJ2-1,NA,TRBV29-1,SVDWTKTYNEQF
TRBJ2-7,NA,TRBV7-9,ASSPLHEQY
TRBJ2-7,NA,TRBV21-1,SGTEAYEQY
TRBJ1-5,NA,TRBV2,ASSLASSGNQPQH
TRBJ2-3,NA,TRBV10-1,ASSQNAGVRDTQY
TRBJ2-4,once,TRBV5-6,ASSLTEIAKNIQY
TRBJ2-7,NA,TRBV5-1,ASSPRGSKAYEQY
TRBJ2-1,NA,TRBV6-4,ASSISADIYNEQF
TRBJ2-3,NA,TRBV11-2,ASSLGHADTQY
TRBJ1-2,NA,TRBV19,ASRREYGYT
TRBJ1-4,NA,TRBV4-2,ASSQDTGAGGEKLF
TRBJ2-5,NA,TRBV5-4,ASSFGAGGETQY
TRBJ2-1,NA,TRBV28,ASSSFEQF
TRBJ2-3,NA,TRBV20-1,SAEGTDTQY
TRBJ1-3,NA,TRBV10-2,ASSEAGYDGNTIY
TRBJ1-1,NA,TRBV7-9,ASSSGAQTEAF
TRBJ2-1,NA,TRBV15,ATSRDAGDFYNEQF
TRBJ1-5,NA,TRBV2,ASRGQGLNQPQH
TRBJ2-7,NA,TRBV5-4,ASSSGTDAFEQY
TRBJ2-2,NA,TRBV7-2,ASKLTRVAGTGELF
TRBJ2-5,NA,TRBV18,ASSLTGVKETQY
TRBJ2-1,NA,TRBV28,ASSRLAGGGNNEQF
TRBJ1-2,NA,TRBV5-1,ASSPEGAENYGYT
TRBJ2-4,once,TRBV7-8,ASSAWRLSAKNIQY
TRBJ2-7,NA,TRBV11-2,ASSRRPNSVYEQY
TRBJ2-5,NA,TRBV7-9,ASRQITGRQETQY
TRBJ2-3,NA,TRBV5-4,ASSFPAESTQY
TRBJ1-5,NA,TRBV28,ASSHFSNQPQH
TRBJ2-7,NA,TRBV28,ASSSPGTTYEQY
TRBJ2-5,NA,TRBV5-1,ASSTTSETQY
TRBJ2-3,NA,TRBV7-2,ASSFDRVGDTQY
TRBJ2-1,NA,TRBV10-2,ASSPRRGEQF
TRBJ1-1,NA,TRBV10-3,ATINGGGEEAF
TRBJ2-2,NA,TRBV5-1,ASSLAGGTGELF